These T cell receptor beta chains were read from a single sample in a study of PD-1 blockade in mismatch repair-deficient tumors. The method was immunoSEQ multiplex PCR; TCRdb's version includes in-frame clones alone and lacks a portion of them. The sample contains under 150,000 clones, 88% of which appear only once. Sequencing used peripheral blood, obtained 70 to 73 weeks after starting pembrolizumab. The receptors originated from an adult with mismatch repair-deficient cancer. CDR3s include the opening cysteine and the closing phenylalanine or tryptophan. The order of the fields is D gene, V gene, J gene, clone size, CDR3 protein, CDR3 DNA. D genes are given only for firm matches. Rows give clone size only sometimes, using once, few, many, or a class for an expanded clone.

D gene: .; V gene: TRBV9; J gene: TRBJ2-4; clone size: .; CDR3 protein: CASSLGIAKNIQYF; CDR3 DNA: TGTGCCAGCAGCCTGGGAATAGCCAAAAACATTCAGTACTTC
D gene: TRBD1; V gene: TRBV6-5; J gene: TRBJ1-2; clone size: .; CDR3 protein: CASSYSDRGGYGYTF; CDR3 DNA: TGTGCCAGCAGTTACTCGGACAGGGGAGGCTATGGCTACACCTTC
D gene: TRBD1; V gene: TRBV29-1; J gene: TRBJ2-5; clone size: .; CDR3 protein: CSVEMLGTGGQETQYF; CDR3 DNA: TGCAGCGTTGAAATGTTGGGGACAGGGGGCCAAGAGACCCAGTACTTC
D gene: .; V gene: TRBV5-5; J gene: TRBJ2-7; clone size: .; CDR3 protein: CASSPEGYYEQYF; CDR3 DNA: TGTGCCAGCAGCCCGGAGGGATACTACGAGCAGTACTTC
D gene: TRBD1; V gene: TRBV4-1; J gene: TRBJ2-7; clone size: .; CDR3 protein: CASSQKDRGSYEQYF; CDR3 DNA: TGCGCCAGCAGCCAAAAAGACAGGGGGTCATACGAGCAGTACTTC
D gene: TRBD2; V gene: TRBV4-3; J gene: TRBJ2-1; clone size: .; CDR3 protein: CASSHKAGGHNEQFF; CDR3 DNA: TGCGCCAGCAGCCATAAGGCGGGAGGTCACAATGAGCAGTTCTTC
D gene: .; V gene: TRBV7-2; J gene: TRBJ1-2; clone size: .; CDR3 protein: CASSFRREGANYGYTF; CDR3 DNA: TGTGCCAGCAGCTTCCGACGGGAAGGGGCTAACTATGGCTACACCTTC
D gene: TRBD1; V gene: TRBV30; J gene: TRBJ2-7; clone size: .; CDR3 protein: CAWNPGQTEYEQYF; CDR3 DNA: TGTGCCTGGAATCCGGGACAGACCGAATACGAGCAGTACTTC
D gene: .; V gene: TRBV5-1; J gene: TRBJ2-7; clone size: .; CDR3 protein: CASSLGVGGYEQYF; CDR3 DNA: TGCGCCAGCAGCTTGGGGGTTGGTGGCTACGAGCAGTACTTC
D gene: TRBD1; V gene: TRBV11-2; J gene: TRBJ1-5; clone size: .; CDR3 protein: CASSRDRNQPQHF; CDR3 DNA: TGTGCCAGCAGCAGGGACAGAAATCAGCCCCAGCATTTT
D gene: TRBD2; V gene: TRBV7-9; J gene: TRBJ2-1; clone size: .; CDR3 protein: CASSLTRASGGLYNEQFF; CDR3 DNA: TGTGCCAGCAGCTTAACACGGGCTAGCGGGGGCCTGTACAATGAGCAGTTCTTC
D gene: .; V gene: TRBV2; J gene: TRBJ2-7; clone size: .; CDR3 protein: CASSPRTLSLYEQYF; CDR3 DNA: TGTGCCAGCAGTCCCCGGACGCTTTCCCTCTACGAGCAGTACTTC
D gene: TRBD2; V gene: TRBV15; J gene: TRBJ2-1; clone size: .; CDR3 protein: CATSRRREGVDEQFF; CDR3 DNA: TGTGCCACCAGCAGAAGGCGGGAGGGCGTGGATGAGCAGTTCTTC
D gene: TRBD2; V gene: TRBV2; J gene: TRBJ2-7; clone size: .; CDR3 protein: CASRYSGTYEQYF; CDR3 DNA: TGTGCCAGCAGGTATAGCGGGACTTACGAGCAGTACTTC
D gene: .; V gene: TRBV7-2; J gene: TRBJ1-3; clone size: .; CDR3 protein: CASTFPLSGGNTIYF; CDR3 DNA: TGTGCCAGCACCTTCCCCCTCTCGGGCGGAAACACCATATATTTT
D gene: .; V gene: TRBV5-1; J gene: TRBJ2-3; clone size: .; CDR3 protein: CASSSGAPSTDTQYF; CDR3 DNA: TGCGCCAGCAGCTCTGGAGCGCCTAGCACAGATACGCAGTATTTT
D gene: TRBD1; V gene: TRBV27; J gene: TRBJ2-7; clone size: .; CDR3 protein: CASSSQGARTYEQYF; CDR3 DNA: TGTGCCAGCAGTTCACAGGGGGCCCGTACCTACGAGCAGTACTTC
D gene: .; V gene: TRBV11-1; J gene: TRBJ1-1; clone size: .; CDR3 protein: CASSQDSITEAFF; CDR3 DNA: TGTGCCAGCAGCCAAGACAGTATCACTGAAGCTTTCTTT
D gene: .; V gene: TRBV7-9; J gene: TRBJ2-6; clone size: .; CDR3 protein: CASSLGFDVLTF; CDR3 DNA: TGTGCCAGCAGCTTAGGGTTCGACGTCCTGACTTTC
D gene: TRBD1; V gene: TRBV5-1; J gene: TRBJ2-1; clone size: .; CDR3 protein: CASSRDRGSYNEQFF; CDR3 DNA: TGCGCCAGCAGTCGGGACAGGGGTTCCTACAATGAGCAGTTCTTC
D gene: .; V gene: TRBV29-1; J gene: TRBJ2-7; clone size: .; CDR3 protein: CSVASGLNDEQYF; CDR3 DNA: TGCAGCGTTGCTTCAGGGCTCAACGACGAGCAGTACTTC
D gene: TRBD2; V gene: TRBV7-8; J gene: TRBJ2-1; clone size: .; CDR3 protein: CASSTGTSGYNEQFF; CDR3 DNA: TGTGCCAGCAGCACCGGGACTAGCGGTTACAATGAGCAGTTCTTC
D gene: .; V gene: TRBV2; J gene: TRBJ2-7; clone size: few; CDR3 protein: CASRSGHYEQYF; CDR3 DNA: TGTGCCAGCAGGTCCGGCCACTACGAGCAGTACTTC
D gene: .; V gene: TRBV4-2; J gene: TRBJ2-7; clone size: few; CDR3 protein: CASSQDQEKIEQYF; CDR3 DNA: TGTGCCAGCAGCCAAGATCAGGAGAAGATCGAGCAGTACTTC
D gene: TRBD2; V gene: TRBV6-5; J gene: TRBJ2-5; clone size: .; CDR3 protein: CASSLASGSQETQYF; CDR3 DNA: TGTGCCAGCAGCCTGGCTAGCGGGAGTCAAGAGACCCAGTACTTC
D gene: TRBD2; V gene: TRBV6-1; J gene: TRBJ2-7; clone size: .; CDR3 protein: CASSYGGEQYF; CDR3 DNA: TGTGCCAGCAGTTACGGGGGGGAGCAGTACTTC
D gene: TRBD2; V gene: TRBV5-6; J gene: TRBJ2-1; clone size: .; CDR3 protein: CASRSGTSGSLIYNEQFF; CDR3 DNA: TGTGCCAGCAGATCCGGGACTAGCGGGAGCCTAATCTACAATGAGCAGTTCTTC
D gene: .; V gene: TRBV7-9; J gene: TRBJ2-5; clone size: once; CDR3 protein: CASSLGPNQYF; CDR3 DNA: TGTGCCAGCAGCTTAGGGCCGAACCAGTACTTC
D gene: TRBD2; V gene: TRBV4-2; J gene: TRBJ2-1; clone size: .; CDR3 protein: CASSQAGGSYNEQFF; CDR3 DNA: TGTGCCAGCAGCCAAGCGGGGGGATCCTACAATGAGCAGTTCTTC
D gene: TRBD1; V gene: TRBV7-6; J gene: TRBJ2-5; clone size: .; CDR3 protein: CASSLGSVTGGFGETQYF; CDR3 DNA: TGTGCCAGCAGCTTAGGATCTGTAACAGGGGGTTTTGGAGAGACCCAGTACTTC
D gene: TRBD1; V gene: TRBV4-2; J gene: TRBJ2-7; clone size: .; CDR3 protein: CASSRGTGDYEQYF; CDR3 DNA: TGTGCCAGCAGCCGGGGGACAGGAGACTACGAGCAGTACTTC
D gene: TRBD1; V gene: TRBV10-3; J gene: TRBJ2-7; clone size: .; CDR3 protein: CAISESTGTYEQYF; CDR3 DNA: TGTGCCATCAGTGAGTCGACAGGGACCTACGAGCAGTACTTC
D gene: .; V gene: TRBV13; J gene: TRBJ2-7; clone size: .; CDR3 protein: CASSPHPPGRRSSYEQYF; CDR3 DNA: TGTGCCAGCAGCCCGCACCCTCCGGGACGGCGGAGCTCCTACGAGCAGTACTTC
D gene: .; V gene: TRBV7-9; J gene: TRBJ1-2; clone size: .; CDR3 protein: CASSSKLLPTLANYGYTF; CDR3 DNA: TGTGCCAGCAGCTCGAAACTCCTCCCGACGTTAGCTAACTATGGCTACACCTTC
D gene: .; V gene: TRBV7-9; J gene: TRBJ2-5; clone size: .; CDR3 protein: CASSLRRFQETQYF; CDR3 DNA: TGTGCCAGCAGCTTACGTAGGTTCCAAGAGACCCAGTACTTC
D gene: .; V gene: TRBV19; J gene: TRBJ1-1; clone size: .; CDR3 protein: CASTREGSTEAFF; CDR3 DNA: TGTGCCAGTACAAGGGAGGGGAGCACTGAAGCTTTCTTT
D gene: .; V gene: TRBV6-1; J gene: TRBJ2-2; clone size: once; CDR3 protein: CASSSPRGNTGELFF; CDR3 DNA: TGTGCCAGCAGTTCACCCAGGGGAAACACCGGGGAGCTGTTTTTT
D gene: TRBD2; V gene: TRBV7-2; J gene: TRBJ2-7; clone size: .; CDR3 protein: CASSLKRGYEQYF; CDR3 DNA: TGTGCCAGCAGCTTAAAGCGGGGGTACGAGCAGTACTTC
D gene: TRBD1; V gene: TRBV7-2; J gene: TRBJ2-5; clone size: .; CDR3 protein: CASSPTGGGGQETQYF; CDR3 DNA: TGTGCCAGCAGCCCGACAGGGGGGGGTGGACAAGAGACCCAGTACTTC
D gene: TRBD1; V gene: TRBV6-5; J gene: TRBJ2-5; clone size: .; CDR3 protein: CASSYRTGGETQYF; CDR3 DNA: TGTGCCAGCAGTTACAGGACAGGGGGAGAGACCCAGTACTTC
D gene: TRBD2; V gene: TRBV7-3; J gene: TRBJ2-1; clone size: .; CDR3 protein: CASSVSGSSYNEQFF; CDR3 DNA: TGTGCCAGCAGCGTCAGCGGGAGCTCCTACAATGAGCAGTTCTTC
D gene: .; V gene: TRBV10-2; J gene: TRBJ2-7; clone size: few; CDR3 protein: CASSRGQAYEQYF; CDR3 DNA: TGCGCCAGCAGCCGGGGTCAAGCCTACGAGCAGTACTTC
D gene: .; V gene: TRBV4-3; J gene: TRBJ2-4; clone size: .; CDR3 protein: CASSQRGVGNIQYF; CDR3 DNA: TGCGCCAGCAGCCAACGGGGCGTTGGAAACATTCAGTACTTC